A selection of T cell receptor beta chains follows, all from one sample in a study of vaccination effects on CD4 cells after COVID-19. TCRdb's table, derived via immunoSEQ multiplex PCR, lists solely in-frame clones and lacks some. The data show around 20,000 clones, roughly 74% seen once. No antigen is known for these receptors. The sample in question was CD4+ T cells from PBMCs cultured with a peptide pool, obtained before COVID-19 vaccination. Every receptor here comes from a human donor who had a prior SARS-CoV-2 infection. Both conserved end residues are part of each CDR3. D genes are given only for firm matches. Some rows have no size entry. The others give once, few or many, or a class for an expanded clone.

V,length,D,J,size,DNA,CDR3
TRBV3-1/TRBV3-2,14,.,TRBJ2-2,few,TGTGCCAGCAGCCAGATGGGGGTCACCGGGGAGCTGTTTTTT,CASSQMGVTGELFF
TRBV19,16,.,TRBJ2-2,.,TGTGCCAGTAGTACGGGACATTCTACGAACACCGGGGAGCTGTTTTTT,CASSTGHSTNTGELFF
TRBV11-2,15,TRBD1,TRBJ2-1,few,TGTGCCAGCAGCTTACGTAGGGGGCCAGACAATGAGCAGTTCTTC,CASSLRRGPDNEQFF
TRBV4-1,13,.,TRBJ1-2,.,TGCGCCAGCAGCCAAGAATGGGGGGATGGCTACACCTTC,CASSQEWGDGYTF
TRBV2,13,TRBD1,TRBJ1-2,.,TGTGCCAGCATAGGGACAGAGACCTATGGCTACACCTTC,CASIGTETYGYTF
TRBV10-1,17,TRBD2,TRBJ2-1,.,TGCGCCAGCACCGGACTAGCCAACAGAAGCTCCTACAATGAGCAGTTCTTC,CASTGLANRSSYNEQFF
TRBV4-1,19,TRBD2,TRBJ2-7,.,TGCGCCAGCAGCCAAGCTCGAACGGGACTAGCGGGAGGGCTTGACGAGCAGTACTTC,CASSQARTGLAGGLDEQYF
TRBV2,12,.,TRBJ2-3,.,TGTGCCAGCAGTATTAGCACAGATACGCAGTATTTT,CASSISTDTQYF
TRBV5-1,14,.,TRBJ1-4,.,TGCGCCAGCAGCCGCGAGGAGGGGCACGAAAAACTGTTTTTT,CASSREEGHEKLFF
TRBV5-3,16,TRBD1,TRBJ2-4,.,TGTGCCAGAAGCCCTCTGACAGGGACAGCCAAAAACATTCAGTACTTC,CARSPLTGTAKNIQYF
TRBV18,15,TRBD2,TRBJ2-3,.,TGTGCCAGCTCACCACTTAGCGGGTCTGGAGATACGCAGTATTTT,CASSPLSGSGDTQYF
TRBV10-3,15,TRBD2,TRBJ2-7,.,TGTGCCATCAGAAGGGGACTAGCGGTATCCTACGAGCAGTACTTC,CAIRRGLAVSYEQYF
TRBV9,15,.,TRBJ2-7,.,TGTGCCAGCAGCTCCGAGGGTACTTCCCTCTACGAGCAGTACTTC,CASSSEGTSLYEQYF
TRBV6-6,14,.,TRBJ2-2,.,TGTGCCAGCAGTTACTCCCAGGCCTTAGGGGAGCTGTTTTTT,CASSYSQALGELFF
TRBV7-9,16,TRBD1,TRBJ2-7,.,TGTGCCAGCATTGACCTGAGGGGGCCATACCACTACGAGCAGTACTTC,CASIDLRGPYHYEQYF
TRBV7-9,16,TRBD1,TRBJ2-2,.,TGTGCCAGCAGCTTACCGGGACAGGGGGTATCCGGGGAGCTGTTTTTT,CASSLPGQGVSGELFF
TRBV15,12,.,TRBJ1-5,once,TGTGCCACCAGCAGAAGGTCCCAGCCCCAGCATTTT,CATSRRSQPQHF
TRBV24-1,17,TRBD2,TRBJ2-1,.,TGTGCCACCAGTGATTTGGTGACTAGCGGGAGGGGAAATGAGCAGTTCTTC,CATSDLVTSGRGNEQFF
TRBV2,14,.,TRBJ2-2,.,TGTGCCAGCCGACTAGTCCGGGACACCGGGGAGCTGTTTTTT,CASRLVRDTGELFF
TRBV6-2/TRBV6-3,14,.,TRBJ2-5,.,TGTGCCAGCAGTTACCTGACTACTCAAGAGACCCAGTACTTC,CASSYLTTQETQYF
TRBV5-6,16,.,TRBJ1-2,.,TGTGCCAGCAGCTTGGTACGGCAGGACTATAACTATGGCTACACCTTC,CASSLVRQDYNYGYTF
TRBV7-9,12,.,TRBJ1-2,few,TGTGCCAGCAGCCCCAAGTCCTATGGCTACACCTTC,CASSPKSYGYTF
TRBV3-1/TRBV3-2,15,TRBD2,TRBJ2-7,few,TGTGCCAGCAGCCTAGCGGGAGGACCTCCACACGAGCAGTACTTC,CASSLAGGPPHEQYF
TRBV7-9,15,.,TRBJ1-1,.,TGTGCCAGCAGCCCCGGGTGGCAGGTGGACACTGAAGCTTTCTTT,CASSPGWQVDTEAFF
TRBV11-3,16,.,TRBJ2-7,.,TGTGCCAGCAGCCTGGACGCCGGGACCTTAATATACGAGCAGTACTTC,CASSLDAGTLIYEQYF
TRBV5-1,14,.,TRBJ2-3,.,TGCGCCAGCAGCCTAGCGCATATCACAGATACGCAGTATTTT,CASSLAHITDTQYF
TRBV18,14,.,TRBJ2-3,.,TGTGCCAGCTCACGAGAGGCGGGGGCGGATACGCAGTATTTT,CASSREAGADTQYF
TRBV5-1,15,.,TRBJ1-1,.,TGCGCCAGCAGCTTGGGAGGTCAGGGCCCAACTGAAGCTTTCTTT,CASSLGGQGPTEAFF
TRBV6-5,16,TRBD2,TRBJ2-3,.,TGTGCCAGCAGTTATTTTGGACTAGCGAAGAAAGATACGCAGTATTTT,CASSYFGLAKKDTQYF
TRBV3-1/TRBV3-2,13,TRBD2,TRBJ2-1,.,TGTGCCAGCAGTCTAGCGGGTTACAATGAGCAGTTCTTC,CASSLAGYNEQFF
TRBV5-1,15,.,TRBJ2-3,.,TGCGCCAGCAGCTTGGCCACCCTCAGCACAGATACGCAGTATTTT,CASSLATLSTDTQYF
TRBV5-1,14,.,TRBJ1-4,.,TGCGCCAGCAGCGCAAACCCGGGTAATGAAAAACTGTTTTTT,CASSANPGNEKLFF
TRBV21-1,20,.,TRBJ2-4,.,TGTGCCAGCAGCAAAGGAGGGCGGGCGACCCAAGTTATAGCCAAAAACATTCAGTACTTC,CASSKGGRATQVIAKNIQYF
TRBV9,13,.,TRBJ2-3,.,TGTGCCAGCAGCGTAGACGGCACAGATACGCAGTATTTT,CASSVDGTDTQYF
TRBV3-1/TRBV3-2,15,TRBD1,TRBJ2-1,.,TGTGCCAGCAGCCAACCCAGGACAGGGAGTTATGAGCAGTTCTTC,CASSQPRTGSYEQFF
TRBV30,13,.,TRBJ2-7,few,TGTGCCTGGAGTGTAAACGGGGGTAGCGAGCAGTACTTC,CAWSVNGGSEQYF
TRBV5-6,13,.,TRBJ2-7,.,TGTGCCAGCAGCTTGACGGCTCTCTACGAGCAGTACTTC,CASSLTALYEQYF
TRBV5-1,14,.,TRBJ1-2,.,TGCGCCAGCAGCTTGGGCACAGGACAAGATGGCTACACCTTC,CASSLGTGQDGYTF
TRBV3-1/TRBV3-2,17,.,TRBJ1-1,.,TGTGCCAGCAGCCCCCGGGGTAAGCCGGTTTTCGGCACTGAAGCTTTCTTT,CASSPRGKPVFGTEAFF
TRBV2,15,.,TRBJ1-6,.,TGTGCCAGCAGTGTCGGTGGGGGTAATAATTCACCCCTCCACTTT,CASSVGGGNNSPLHF
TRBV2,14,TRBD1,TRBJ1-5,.,TGTGCCAGCAACACCGGGGACAGATATCAGCCCCAGCATTTT,CASNTGDRYQPQHF
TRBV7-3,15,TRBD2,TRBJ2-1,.,TGTGCCAGCAGCTTCGGCCTAGCGGGAGGGAATGAGCAGTTCTTC,CASSFGLAGGNEQFF
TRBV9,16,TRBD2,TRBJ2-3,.,TGTGCCAGCAGCACCGATAGCGGGGCGAGCACAGATACGCAGTATTTT,CASSTDSGASTDTQYF
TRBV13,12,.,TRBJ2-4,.,TGTGCCAGCAGCCAAACAGGGACCGATCAGTACTTC,CASSQTGTDQYF
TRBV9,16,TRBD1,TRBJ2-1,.,TGTGCCAGCAGCGTAGGTGGACAGGGAACCTACAATGAGCAGTTCTTC,CASSVGGQGTYNEQFF